The clone carrying this TCR beta chain was found once. In the original analysis: Amplification of reference gene primers was used by the study to estimate nucleated cell counts. Profiling relied on immunoSEQ multiplex PCR, and the TCRdb table lists in-frame clones only, not all of them. D and trimming were read from the DNA, whereas the V and J calls and clone size are those reported in that table. The sample lists around 130,000 clones; roughly 82% were seen once. CDR3 length: 18 amino acids. Germline V CDR1 and CDR2: SGHRS, YFSETQ. V shed 3 bases and J 2 bases; nucleotides not matched to a gene: 16. The data are from a study of blood T cell repertoires in COVID-19. Study information: The origin of the acute and convalescent COVID-19 samples was the United States, Italy and Spain. PBMCs, B-cell-depleted T cells, or T cells were the source of the cDNA or gDNA that made up the material.

V gene TRBV5-1 combines with J gene TRBJ2-5; TRBD2 agrees at 7 bases. The receptor comes from a human donor in a cohort sampled during active COVID-19. Sequenced sample: peripheral blood. This chain's CDR3 is CASSSRWPTRGDQETQYF. CDR3 bases: TGCGCCAGCAGCTCCCGGTGGCCGACTCGGGGGGATCAAGAGACCCAGTACTTC. Filled out from reference TRBV5-1 and TRBJ2-5, the complete variable domain reads KAGVTQTPRYLIKTRGQQVTLSCSPISGHRSVSWYQQTPGQGLQFLFEYFSETQRNKGNFPGRFSGRQFSNSRSEMNVSTLELGDSALYLCASSSRWPTRGDQETQYFGPGTRLLVL.